This T cell receptor (beta chain) was sequenced for a study of tumor and adjacent non-tumor tissue in lung cancer. Whole-study context: On average, productive TCRbeta reads reached roughly 3.9 million per sample.

The CDR3 totals 15 residues. No cell sorting was done before RNA was extracted from the tissue. More than 3 cm separated this lung sample from the edge of the tumor. Newly diagnosed lung cancer patients had thoracic surgery in China, August–November 2014, without prior chemotherapy. About this clonotype itself: Its antigen remains unknown. A junction boundary mismatches the germline segment, possibly from a read error.

Findings and limits, study-wide: Tumor repertoires had a smaller top 100 clone share than normal lung. Compared with tumor, normal lung showed significantly lower TCR diversity.

Three rounds of nested PCR, following a modified ARM-PCR protocol, produced the TCRbeta library. MiXCR, run by TCRdb on the multiplex PCR reads, gives a single entry per CDR3 protein. Found here are approximately 120,000 distinct CDR3 sequences, 62% of them singletons; the top ten hold about 20%. Sequencing was done on a sample of distant non-tumor lung tissue. The V and J genes are TRBV12-3 or TRBV12-4 and TRBJ2-1, with D possibly matching TRBD2 (6 bases). This sequence was found in a man in his 60s with non-small cell lung cancer. The DNA for the CDR3 is TGTGACAGCAGTCCATCCGGGACCACTCAACGGGAGCAGCTCTTC. It encodes CDSSPSGTTQREQLF.